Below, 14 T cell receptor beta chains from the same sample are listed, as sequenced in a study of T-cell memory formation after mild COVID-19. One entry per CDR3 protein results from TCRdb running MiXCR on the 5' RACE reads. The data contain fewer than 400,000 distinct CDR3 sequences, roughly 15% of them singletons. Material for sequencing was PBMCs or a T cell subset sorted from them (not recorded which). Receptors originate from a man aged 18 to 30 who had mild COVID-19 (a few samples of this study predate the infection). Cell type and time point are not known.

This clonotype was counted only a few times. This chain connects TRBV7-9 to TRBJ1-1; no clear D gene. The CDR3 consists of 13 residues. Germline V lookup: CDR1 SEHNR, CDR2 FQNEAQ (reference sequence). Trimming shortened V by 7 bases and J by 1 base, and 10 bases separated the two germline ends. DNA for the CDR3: TGTGCCAGCACTTTGAGCCAGAACACTGAAGCTTTCTTT. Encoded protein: CASTLSQNTEAFF.

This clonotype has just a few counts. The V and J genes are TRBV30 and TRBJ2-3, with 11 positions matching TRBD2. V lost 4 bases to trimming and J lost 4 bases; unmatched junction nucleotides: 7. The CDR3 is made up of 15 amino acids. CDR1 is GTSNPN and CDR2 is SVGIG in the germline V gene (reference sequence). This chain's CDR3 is CAWNVAGGPADTQYF. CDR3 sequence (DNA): TGTGCCTGGAATGTAGCGGGGGGGCCCGCAGATACGCAGTATTTT.

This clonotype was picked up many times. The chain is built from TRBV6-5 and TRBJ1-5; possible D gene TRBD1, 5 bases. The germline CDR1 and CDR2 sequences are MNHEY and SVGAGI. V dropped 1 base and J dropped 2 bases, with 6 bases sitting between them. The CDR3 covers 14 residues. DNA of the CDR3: TGTGCCAGCAGTTACTTGGGGGGCAATCAGCCCCAGCATTTT. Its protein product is CASSYLGGNQPQHF.

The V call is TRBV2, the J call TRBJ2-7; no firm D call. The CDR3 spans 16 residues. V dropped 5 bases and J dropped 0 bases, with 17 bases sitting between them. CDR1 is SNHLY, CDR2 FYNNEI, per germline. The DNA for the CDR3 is TGTGCCAGCAGTTCAGGTCGAGCAGCCAGCTCCTACGAGCAGTACTTC. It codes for CASSSGRAASSYEQYF.

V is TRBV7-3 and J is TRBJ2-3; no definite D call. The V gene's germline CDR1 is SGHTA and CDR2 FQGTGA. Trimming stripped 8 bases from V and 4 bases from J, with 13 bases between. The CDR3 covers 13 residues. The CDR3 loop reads CASSLTVPDTQYF. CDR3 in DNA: TGTGCCAGCTCTTTGACTGTTCCAGATACGCAGTATTTT. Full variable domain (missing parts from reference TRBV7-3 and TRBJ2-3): GAGVSQTPSNKVTEKGKYVELRCDPISGHTALYWYRQSLGQGPEFLIYFQGTGAADDSGLPNDRFFAVRPEGSVSTLKIQRTERGDSAVYLCASSLTVPDTQYFGPGTRLTVL.

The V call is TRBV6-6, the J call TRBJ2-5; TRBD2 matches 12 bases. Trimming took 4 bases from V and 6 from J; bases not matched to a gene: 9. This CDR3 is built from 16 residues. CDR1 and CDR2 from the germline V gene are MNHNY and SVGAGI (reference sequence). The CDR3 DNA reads TGTGCCAGCAGTTCCTCGGCTAGCGGGGGGGCGAAGACCCAGTACTTC. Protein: CASSSSASGGAKTQYF.

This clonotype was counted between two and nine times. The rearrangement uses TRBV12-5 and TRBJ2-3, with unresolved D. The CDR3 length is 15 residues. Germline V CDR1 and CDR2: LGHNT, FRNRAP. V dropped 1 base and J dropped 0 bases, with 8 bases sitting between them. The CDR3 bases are TGTGCTAGTGGTTTGGGACTGGCTAGCACAGATACGCAGTATTTT. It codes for CASGLGLASTDTQYF.

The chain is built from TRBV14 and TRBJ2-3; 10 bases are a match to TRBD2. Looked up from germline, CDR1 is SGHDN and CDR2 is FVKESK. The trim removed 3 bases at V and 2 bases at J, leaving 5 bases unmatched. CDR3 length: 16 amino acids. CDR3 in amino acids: CASSQPGLANTDTQYF. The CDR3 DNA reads TGTGCCAGCAGCCAGCCGGGACTAGCGAACACAGATACGCAGTATTTT.

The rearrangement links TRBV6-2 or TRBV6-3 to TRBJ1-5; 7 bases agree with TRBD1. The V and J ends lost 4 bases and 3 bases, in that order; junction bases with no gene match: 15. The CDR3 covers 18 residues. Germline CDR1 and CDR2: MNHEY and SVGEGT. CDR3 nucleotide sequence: TGTGCCAGCAGTTCCCCCCCTACAATGGACAGGTACAATCAGCCCCAGCATTTT. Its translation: CASSSPPTMDRYNQPQHF.

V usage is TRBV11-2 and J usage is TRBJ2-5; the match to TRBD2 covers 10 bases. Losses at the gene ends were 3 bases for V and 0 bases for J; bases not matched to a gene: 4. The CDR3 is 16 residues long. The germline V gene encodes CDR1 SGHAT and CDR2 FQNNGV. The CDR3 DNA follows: TGTGCCAGCAGCTTGTCTAGCGGGAGAGACCAAGAGACCCAGTACTTC. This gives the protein CASSLSSGRDQETQYF.

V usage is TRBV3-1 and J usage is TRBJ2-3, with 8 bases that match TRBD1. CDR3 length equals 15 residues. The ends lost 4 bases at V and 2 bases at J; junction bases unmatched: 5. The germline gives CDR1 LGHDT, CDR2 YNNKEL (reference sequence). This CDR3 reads CASSLGTGDTDTQYF. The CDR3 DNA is TGTGCCAGCAGCCTAGGGACAGGTGACACAGATACGCAGTATTTT.

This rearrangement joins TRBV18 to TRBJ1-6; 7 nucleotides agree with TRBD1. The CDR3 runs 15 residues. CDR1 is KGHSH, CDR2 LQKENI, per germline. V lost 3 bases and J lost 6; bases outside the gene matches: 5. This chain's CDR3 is CASSPTGTVNSPLHF. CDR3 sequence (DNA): TGTGCCAGCTCACCTACCGGGACAGTTAATTCACCCCTCCACTTT.

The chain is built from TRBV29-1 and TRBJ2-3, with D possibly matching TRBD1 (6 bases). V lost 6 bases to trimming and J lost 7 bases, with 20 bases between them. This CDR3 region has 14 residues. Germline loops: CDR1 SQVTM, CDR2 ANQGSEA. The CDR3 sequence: CSVEAYRAVNTQYF. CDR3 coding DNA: TGCAGCGTAGAGGCCTACAGGGCGGTAAATACGCAGTATTTT.

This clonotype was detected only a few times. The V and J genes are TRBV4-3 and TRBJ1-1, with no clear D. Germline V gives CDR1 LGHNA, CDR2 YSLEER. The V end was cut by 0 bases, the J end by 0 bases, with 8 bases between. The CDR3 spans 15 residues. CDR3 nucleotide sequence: TGCGCCAGCAGCCAAGATGGGCGTCTGAACACTGAAGCTTTCTTT. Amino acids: CASSQDGRLNTEAFF.